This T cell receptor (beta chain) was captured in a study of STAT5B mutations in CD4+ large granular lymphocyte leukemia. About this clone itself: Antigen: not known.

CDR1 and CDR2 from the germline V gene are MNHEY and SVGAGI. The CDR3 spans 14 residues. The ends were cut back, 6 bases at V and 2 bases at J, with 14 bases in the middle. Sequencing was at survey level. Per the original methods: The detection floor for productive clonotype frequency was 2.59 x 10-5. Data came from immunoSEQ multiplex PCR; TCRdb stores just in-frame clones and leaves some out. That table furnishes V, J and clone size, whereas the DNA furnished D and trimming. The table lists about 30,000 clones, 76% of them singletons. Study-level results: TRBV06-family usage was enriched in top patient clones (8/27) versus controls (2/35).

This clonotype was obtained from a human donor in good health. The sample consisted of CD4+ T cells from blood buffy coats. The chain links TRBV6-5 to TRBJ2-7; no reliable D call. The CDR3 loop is CASSSPRSPYEQYF. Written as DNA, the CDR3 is TGTGCCAGCAGCTCCCCGAGGTCTCCCTACGAGCAGTACTTC.